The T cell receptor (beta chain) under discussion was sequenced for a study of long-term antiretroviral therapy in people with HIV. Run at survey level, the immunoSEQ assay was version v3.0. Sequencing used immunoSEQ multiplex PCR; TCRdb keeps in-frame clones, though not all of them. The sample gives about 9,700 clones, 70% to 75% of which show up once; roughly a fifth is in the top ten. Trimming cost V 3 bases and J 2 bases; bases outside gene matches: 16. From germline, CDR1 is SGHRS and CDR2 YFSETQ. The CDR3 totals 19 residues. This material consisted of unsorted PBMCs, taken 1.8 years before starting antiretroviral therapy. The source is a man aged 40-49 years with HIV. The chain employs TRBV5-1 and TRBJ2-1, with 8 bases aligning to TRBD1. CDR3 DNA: TGCGCCAGCAGCTCGTCCGAGGTTACAGGGGGGTTCCCCTACAATGAGCAGTTCTTC. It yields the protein CASSSSEVTGGFPYNEQFF. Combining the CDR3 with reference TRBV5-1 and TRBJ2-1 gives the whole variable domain KAGVTQTPRYLIKTRGQQVTLSCSPISGHRSVSWYQQTPGQGLQFLFEYFSETQRNKGNFPGRFSGRQFSNSRSEMNVSTLELGDSALYLCASSSSEVTGGFPYNEQFFGPGTRLTVL.